This TCR beta chain was recovered during a study of PD-1 blockade in classical Hodgkin lymphoma. Every patient had relapsed following autologous stem cell transplantation, and cohorts differed in brentuximab vedotin exposure. This table comes from immunoSEQ multiplex PCR, and its TCRdb copy is limited to in-frame clones, with some not included. The table has 25,000 to 35,000 clones, roughly 85% seen once. This sequence was found in a human donor with classical Hodgkin lymphoma. Sequencing used peripheral blood mononuclear cells (PBMCs), obtained before the second cycle of nivolumab.

Written as DNA, the CDR3 is TGTGCCAGCACTACAAGACAGCACAATCAGCCCCAGCATTTT. Amino acid sequence: CASTTRQHNQPQHF. The rearrangement uses TRBV21-1 and TRBJ1-5; TRBD1 is the table's D call, not checked against the DNA. TRBV21-1 is assigned pseudogene status. The CDR3 totals 14 residues.